These 25 T cell receptor beta chains share one sample of origin, sequenced in a study of T cells in Graves' hyperthyroidism and ophthalmopathy. The investigators amplified TCR beta CDR3 regions from RNA transcripts. A first-round RT-PCR of the TCR CDR3 used the HTBI primer set. TCRdb ran MiXCR on the multiplex PCR reads and lists one entry per CDR3 protein. The table shows about 620,000 distinct CDR3 sequences, with 15% to 20% occurring only once. The specimen was blood. The source is a woman aged 25 to 39 with Graves' hyperthyroidism.

The V call is TRBV4-3, the J call TRBJ2-7, with a weak D call TRBD1 (5 bases). CDR1 LGHNA and CDR2 YSLEER come from the germline V gene. V was shortened by 5 bases and J by 3 bases, with 14 bases between the two germline ends. The CDR3 totals 14 residues. The CDR3 protein is CASSEQTDFYEQYF. The CDR3 DNA follows: TGCGCCAGCAGCGAACAGACAGATTTCTACGAGCAGTACTTC.

In its sample, this clonotype was seen many times. The V and J genes are TRBV7-9 and TRBJ1-2, with TRBD1 identical over 7 bases. The V and J ends lost 4 bases and 3 bases, in that order; junction bases with no gene match: 14. Germline V CDR1 and CDR2: SEHNR, FQNEAQ (reference sequence). The CDR3 is 17 amino acids. The CDR3: CASSSPIQGYGDYGYTF. As DNA, the CDR3 is TGTGCCAGCAGCTCTCCTATACAGGGGTATGGTGACTATGGCTACACCTTC.

This clonotype was counted at least ten times. The V call is TRBV30, the J call TRBJ2-3, with no clear D. Germline CDR1 and CDR2: GTSNPN and SVGIG (reference sequence). The CDR3 spans 14 residues. The germline V and J ends were trimmed by 5 bases and 4 bases, with 16 bases remaining between them. The CDR3 bases are TGTGCCTGGCATCTGGGCGCCGGCGCAGATACGCAGTATTTT. Translation gives CAWHLGAGADTQYF.

At least ten counts were recorded for this clonotype. The chain links TRBV18 to TRBJ1-5; no clear D. The CDR3 is made up of 13 amino acids. Looked up from germline, CDR1 is KGHSH and CDR2 is LQKENI. The V gene lost 4 bases and the J gene lost 6 bases, with 10 bases spanning the gap. CDR3 coding DNA: TGTGCCAGCTCACGAGGAGGTCTTCAGCCCCAGCATTTT. It codes for CASSRGGLQPQHF.

The rearrangement uses TRBV6-5 and TRBJ2-2; 8 nucleotides align to TRBD1. Germline V gene sequence: CDR1 MNHEY, CDR2 SVGAGI. CDR3 size: 17 residues. V dropped 0 bases and J dropped 6; count of bases not matched to a gene: 9. The CDR3 nucleotides are TGTGCCAGCAGTTACTCGAGGGCAGGGGGCGAGGCCGGGGAGCTGTTTTTT. Translating it yields CASSYSRAGGEAGELFF.

As for this clonotype: This may be a read error, as it is one base from a much larger clone. J is TRBJ1-2 and V is TRBV20-1, with D perhaps TRBD1 (5 bases). CDR1 DFQATT and CDR2 SNEGSKA come from the germline V gene (reference sequence). This CDR3 has 14 amino acids. CDR3 DNA: TGCATTGCTAGCGGCGGGACGGATAACTATGGCTACACCTTC. Translating gives CIASGGTDNYGYTF.

This clonotype came up many times. V and J are TRBV18 and TRBJ2-3; 8 nucleotides agree with TRBD2. CDR3 length equals 15 residues. CDR1 is KGHSH and CDR2 is LQKENI in the germline V gene. Trimming at V came to 6 bases and at J to 8 bases, leaving 13 bases not matched to a gene. The CDR3 DNA sequence: TGTGCCAGCTCTCCGAGAGCGGGAGAAGGGGGTACGCAGTATTTT. It encodes CASSPRAGEGGTQYF.

The V gene is TRBV7-6, the J gene TRBJ2-5, with 12 positions matching TRBD2. The CDR3 consists of 16 residues. With 5 bases clipped from V and 2 bases from J, the junction kept 6 bases outside the gene matches. Per germline, CDR1 SGHVS and CDR2 FNYEAQ. The DNA of the CDR3 is TGTGCCAGCAGCGGCGGGACTAGCGGGCCTCAAGAGACCCAGTACTTC. Translating it yields CASSGGTSGPQETQYF.

This clonotype appeared a few times. The chain is built from TRBV6-2 or TRBV6-3 and TRBJ2-7; D call uncertain. The CDR3 consists of 14 residues. Per germline, CDR1 MNHEY and CDR2 SVGEGT. The ends were cut back, 10 bases at V and 2 bases at J, with 18 bases in the middle. CDR3: CATKLELVAYEQYF. DNA for the CDR3: TGTGCCACCAAATTAGAACTGGTGGCCTACGAGCAGTACTTC.

The table lists this clonotype with a few counts. The chain combines TRBV7-9 with TRBJ2-1; maybe TRBD2 (5 bases). Trimming stripped 4 bases from V and 6 bases from J, with 22 bases between. Germline V lookup: CDR1 SEHNR, CDR2 FQNEAQ (reference sequence). This CDR3 spans 17 amino acids. DNA for the CDR3: TGTGCCAGCAGCTCCCAGCGGTCCCGCGGTTTAGGCAATGAGCAGTTCTTC. Its translation is CASSSQRSRGLGNEQFF.

This clonotype was picked up many times. This chain links TRBV11-2 with TRBJ2-7; D unresolved. Germline lookup yields CDR1 SGHAT and CDR2 FQNNGV. The V and J ends lost 3 bases and 5 bases respectively, with 11 bases between them. This CDR3 is built from 13 residues. The CDR3 is CASSFQKVNEQYF. The CDR3 DNA reads TGTGCCAGCAGCTTCCAGAAGGTCAACGAGCAGTACTTC.

DNA for the CDR3: TGTGCCAGCAGCCCAGACGGTGAAAAACTGTTTTTT. Its translation is CASSPDGEKLFF. This chain uses TRBV13 with TRBJ1-4; no definite D call. The CDR3 has 12 amino acids. Germline V gene lookup returns CDR1 PRHDT and CDR2 FYEKMQ (reference sequence). V was shortened by 5 bases and J by 7 bases, with 8 bases between the two germline ends.

The chain has TRBV29-1 and TRBJ2-3; 14 bases align to TRBD2. The V gene's germline CDR1 is SQVTM and CDR2 ANQGSEA. The ends lost 5 bases at V and 6 bases at J; junction bases unmatched: 1. The CDR3 is 13 residues long. CDR3 sequence: CSVRLAGGDTQYF. As DNA, the CDR3 is TGCAGCGTTAGACTAGCGGGAGGGGATACGCAGTATTTT.

This clonotype was seen many times. The CDR3 is CASWRTSGRGYNEQFF. Written as DNA, the CDR3 is TGTGCCAGCTGGAGGACTAGCGGGAGGGGTTACAATGAGCAGTTCTTC. This rearrangement joins TRBV6-1 to TRBJ2-1; 15 positions match TRBD2. V shed 8 bases, J shed 4 bases, and the junction held 6 bases outside the gene matches. The germline CDR1 and CDR2 sequences are MNHNS and SASEGT. CDR3 size: 16 residues.

This clonotype was found a few times. This rearrangement joins TRBV14 to TRBJ2-2, with 11 bases that match TRBD2. Germline CDR1 SGHDN, CDR2 FVKESK. The V segment lost 2 bases and the J segment 7 bases; nucleotides outside the gene matches: 15. The CDR3 spans 19 residues. This chain's CDR3 is CASSQIMTSGKISDGELFF. CDR3 nucleotide sequence: TGTGCCAGCAGCCAAATTATGACTAGCGGGAAGATTTCTGACGGGGAGCTGTTTTTT.

There are a few counts of this clonotype. The CDR3 coding sequence is TGTGCCAGCAGTTTAATGCCGACAGGGGGGAGTGGCTACACCTTC. Its protein is CASSLMPTGGSGYTF. The V call is TRBV27, the J call TRBJ1-2; 9 nucleotides agree with TRBD1. Germline CDR1 MNHEY, CDR2 SMNVEV (reference sequence). V was clipped by 2 bases and J by 7 bases; unmatched bases: 8. The CDR3 is made up of 15 amino acids.

The J gene is TRBJ2-1, the V gene TRBV7-2; D not certain. The CDR3 consists of 15 residues. Germline CDR1 is SGHTA and CDR2 is FQGNSA. V lost 5 bases and J lost 3, with 14 bases in between. The CDR3: CASSPRSADYNEQFF. DNA of the CDR3: TGTGCCAGCAGCCCCCGGAGTGCAGACTACAATGAGCAGTTCTTC.

At least ten counts were recorded for this clonotype. The rearrangement joins TRBV7-2 to TRBJ2-7; 8 bases agree with TRBD2. CDR3 length: 14 residues. J gave up 1 base and V 7 bases, and 6 bases lay outside the gene matches. CDR1 is SGHTA, CDR2 FQGNSA, per germline. The CDR3 spells CASTSQRESYEQYF. CDR3 DNA: TGTGCCAGCACCTCCCAGCGGGAGTCCTACGAGCAGTACTTC. The whole variable domain, remainder taken from reference TRBV7-2 and TRBJ2-7, is GAGVSQSPSNKVTEKGKDVELRCDPISGHTALYWYRQSLGQGLEFLIYFQGNSAPDKSGLPSDRFSAERTGGSVSTLTIQRTQQEDSAVYLCASTSQRESYEQYFGPGTRLTVT.

In its sample, this clonotype was seen a few times. The chain carries TRBV4-1 and TRBJ2-1; 10 nucleotides match TRBD2. Trimming took 0 bases from V and 10 from J; bases not matched to a gene: 9. Germline lookup yields CDR1 MGHRA and CDR2 YSYEKL. The CDR3 sequence is 16 residues long. The CDR3 loop reads CASSQDQLAGQDEQFF. In DNA, the CDR3 is TGCGCCAGCAGCCAAGATCAACTAGCGGGACAAGACGAGCAGTTCTTC.

A note on this clonotype: The final CDR3 position lacks the conserved phenylalanine or tryptophan, pointing to a likely read error. This chain joins TRBV7-9 and TRBJ2-1; tentatively, D is TRBD2 (6 bases). The CDR3 contains 14 residues. Trimming pared 5 bases from V and 3 bases from J, leaving 11 bases between. Germline V lookup: CDR1 SEHNR, CDR2 FQNEAQ (reference sequence). This CDR3 is CASSAGLRYNEQFL. CDR3 sequence (DNA): TGTGCCAGCAGCGCGGGACTTCGCTACAATGAGCAGTTCCTC.

This clonotype was recorded many times. The chain is built from TRBV7-6 and TRBJ2-7, with 7 bases lining up with TRBD1. The germline V gene encodes CDR1 SGHVS and CDR2 FNYEAQ. The CDR3 covers 13 residues. V lost 1 base, J lost 6 bases, and 3 bases stayed unmatched. The CDR3 nucleotides read TGTGCCAGCAGCTTAGAGGGGGCTGGCGAGCAGTACTTC. Translating gives CASSLEGAGEQYF.

The rearrangement links TRBV7-9 to TRBJ2-1, with 10 bases matching TRBD2. Germline V CDR1 and CDR2: SEHNR, FQNEAQ (reference sequence). Trimming at V came to 4 bases and at J to 7 bases, leaving 19 bases not matched to a gene. The CDR3 extends over 19 amino acids. The CDR3 region has the DNA TGTGCCAGCAGCTCTTCGGTTTTGCGAGCGGGAGGGCGTTGGAATGAGCAGTTCTTC. It translates to CASSSSVLRAGGRWNEQFF. Using reference TRBV7-9 and TRBJ2-1 for the parts outside the CDR3, the full variable domain is DTGVSQNPRHKITKRGQNVTFRCDPISEHNRLYWYRQTLGQGPEFLTYFQNEAQLEKSRLLSDRFSAERPKGSFSTLEIQRTEQGDSAMYLCASSSSVLRAGGRWNEQFFGPGTRLTVL.

About this clonotype itself: Germline is not matched at one junction end, which may reflect a read error. The chain couples TRBV5-1 to TRBJ2-7; D gene uncertain. The CDR3 loop spans 14 amino acids. Germline values: CDR1 SGHRS, CDR2 YFSETQ. Here the CDR3 reads CASSLVGTTYEQYF. CDR3 bases: TGTGCCAGCAGCTTGGTTGGTACCACCTACGAGCAGTACTTC. Complete variable domain (other parts from reference TRBV5-1 and TRBJ2-7): KAGVTQTPRYLIKTRGQQVTLSCSPISGHRSVSWYQQTPGQGLQFLFEYFSETQRNKGNFPGRFSGRQFSNSRSEMNVSTLELGDSALYLCASSLVGTTYEQYFGPGTRLTVT.

This clonotype was seen a handful of times. This chain joins TRBV29-1 and TRBJ2-3, with unresolved D. The CDR3 extends over 10 amino acids. Germline V gene sequence: CDR1 SQVTM, CDR2 ANQGSEA. Trimming cost V 8 bases and J 5 bases, with 8 bases left between them. The CDR3 sequence is CSPFRDTQYF. The CDR3 DNA sequence: TGCAGCCCGTTTAGAGATACGCAGTATTTT.

The rearrangement joins TRBV5-1 to TRBJ2-1; TRBD2 might be the D (7 bases). V was cut by 10 bases and J by 8 bases, with 16 bases left in between. CDR1 is SGHRS and CDR2 is YFSETQ in the germline V gene. This CDR3 has 12 residues. CDR3 coding DNA: TGCGCCTCTCATAGGGGGGGGGATGAGCAGTTCTTC. Its translation is CASHRGGDEQFF.